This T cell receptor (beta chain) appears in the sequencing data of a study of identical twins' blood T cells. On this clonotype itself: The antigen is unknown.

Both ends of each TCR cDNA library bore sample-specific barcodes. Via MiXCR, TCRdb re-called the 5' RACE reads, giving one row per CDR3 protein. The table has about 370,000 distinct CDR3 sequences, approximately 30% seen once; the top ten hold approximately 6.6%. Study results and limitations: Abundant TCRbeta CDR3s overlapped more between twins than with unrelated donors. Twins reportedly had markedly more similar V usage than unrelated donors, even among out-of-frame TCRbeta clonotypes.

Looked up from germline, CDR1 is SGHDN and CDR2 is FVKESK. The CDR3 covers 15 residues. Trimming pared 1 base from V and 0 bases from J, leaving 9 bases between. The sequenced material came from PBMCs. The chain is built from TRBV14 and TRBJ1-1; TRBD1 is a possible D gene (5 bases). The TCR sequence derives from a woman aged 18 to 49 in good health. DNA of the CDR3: TGTGCCAGCAGCCAAGCGACAGTCATGAACACTGAAGCTTTCTTT. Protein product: CASSQATVMNTEAFF.